The 29 T cell receptor beta chains listed next were all sequenced from one sample in a study of response to subunit inactivated influenza vaccine. TCRdb analysed the RT-PCR reads with MiXCR anew, one entry per CDR3 protein. The sample contains 530,000 or so distinct CDR3 sequences, less than 15% of which appear only once. This specimen was PBMCs from blood, taken 12 days after vaccination. The origin of the receptors is a man aged 50 to 59 who received an inactivated influenza vaccine.

This clonotype was seen a handful of times. The V and J genes are TRBV10-3 and TRBJ1-1, with TRBD1 as a possible D gene (5 bases). With 3 bases removed from V and 5 bases from J, the gap between germline ends came to 13 bases. CDR1 and CDR2 from the germline V gene are ENHRY and SYGVKD. This CDR3 region has 14 residues. The CDR3 is CAISDGRALTEAFF. CDR3 bases: TGTGCCATCAGTGATGGCAGGGCACTGACTGAAGCTTTCTTT.

The V call is TRBV7-2, the J call TRBJ2-1, with TRBD2 matching 7 bases. Germline V lookup: CDR1 SGHTA, CDR2 FQGNSA. V shed 3 bases, J shed 6 bases, and the junction held 5 bases outside the gene matches. This CDR3 is built from 14 residues. The CDR3 protein is CASSLGGSINEQFF. The CDR3 nucleotides read TGTGCCAGCAGCTTGGGCGGGAGCATCAATGAGCAGTTCTTC.

This clonotype showed up just a few times. The rearrangement uses TRBV4-1 and TRBJ2-1; a weak D match, TRBD2 (6 bases). V was cut by 5 bases and J by 7 bases, with 18 bases left in between. CDR3 length: 15 residues. Looked up from germline, CDR1 is MGHRA and CDR2 is YSYEKL. Here the CDR3 DNA reads TGCGCCAGCAGCACCCCGGGGCACCGGGAGAATGAGCAGTTCTTC. This encodes CASSTPGHRENEQFF.

CDR3 nucleotides: TGCGCCAGCGCCACCGGGGCCTTCGGGGAGACCCAGTACTTC. It yields the protein CASATGAFGETQYF. The chain is built from TRBV5-1 and TRBJ2-5, with D perhaps matching TRBD1 or TRBD2 (5 bases each). V was trimmed by 7 bases and J by 5 bases, leaving 18 bases between them. Germline V lookup: CDR1 SGHRS, CDR2 YFSETQ. This CDR3 is 14 amino acids long.

This clonotype was seen ten or more times. The gene calls are TRBV12-3 or TRBV12-4 and TRBJ2-5; D is ambiguous. This CDR3 is built from 14 residues. V lost 3 bases, J lost 1 base, and 9 bases lay in between. Here the CDR3 reads CASSFSVGQETQYF. In nucleotides, the CDR3 is TGTGCCAGCAGTTTTTCGGTGGGCCAAGAGACCCAGTACTTC.

The gene calls are TRBV7-9 and TRBJ1-2; 7 bases agree with TRBD1. The trim removed 5 bases at V and 2 bases at J, leaving 5 bases unmatched. The germline CDR1 and CDR2 sequences are SEHNR and FQNEAQ (reference sequence). This CDR3 has 14 residues. CDR3 DNA: TGTGCCAGCAGCCCAGGGGGACCGAACTATGGCTACACCTTC. This encodes CASSPGGPNYGYTF. The entire variable domain, with the rest obtained from reference TRBV7-9 and TRBJ1-2, is as follows: DTGVSQNPRHKITKRGQNVTFRCDPISEHNRLYWYRQTLGQGPEFLTYFQNEAQLEKSRLLSDRFSAERPKGSFSTLEIQRTEQGDSAMYLCASSPGGPNYGYTFGSGTRLTVV.

This clonotype was seen a few times. V and J are TRBV7-2 and TRBJ2-3; D may match TRBD1 or TRBD2 (6 bases each). Germline CDR1 is SGHTA and CDR2 is FQGNSA. The CDR3 is 15 amino acids. The V end lost 5 bases, the J end lost 0 bases, and 12 bases lay between the germline ends. The CDR3 nucleotides read TGTGCCAGCAGCGTCCAGGGGACTAGCACAGATACGCAGTATTTT. Its translation: CASSVQGTSTDTQYF.

This clonotype turned up a few times. The chain's CDR3 is CASSLDRHSSGNTIYF. The CDR3 DNA is TGTGCCAGCAGCTTGGACAGGCATAGCTCTGGAAACACCATATATTTT. The chain uses TRBV5-5 and TRBJ1-3, with D possibly being TRBD1 (5 bases). Germline assignment: CDR1 SGHKS and CDR2 YYEKEE (reference sequence). Trimming left V 0 bases short and J 0 bases short, with 10 bases between. The CDR3 has 16 amino acids. Supplemented by reference TRBV5-5 and TRBJ1-3, the full variable domain reads DAGVTQSPTHLIKTRGQQVTLRCSPISGHKSVSWYQQVLGQGPQFIFQYYEKEERGRGNFPDRFSARQFPNYSSELNVNALLLGDSALYLCASSLDRHSSGNTIYFGEGSWLTVV.

The rearrangement joins TRBV20-1 to TRBJ1-6, with D unresolved. Germline V gene sequence: CDR1 DFQATT, CDR2 SNEGSKA (reference sequence). CDR3 length: 16 amino acids. Trimming shortened V by 0 bases and J by 0 bases, and 9 bases separated the two germline ends. In DNA form, the CDR3 reads TGCAGTGCTAGAGATCCGGAGAGCTCCTATAATTCACCCCTCCACTTT. Protein product: CSARDPESSYNSPLHF.

This clonotype was observed many times. V is TRBV24-1 and J is TRBJ2-1; the match to TRBD2 covers 7 bases. This CDR3 is built from 13 residues. V shed 9 bases, J shed 4 bases, and the junction held 5 bases outside the gene matches. CDR1 and CDR2 from the germline V gene are KGHDR and SFDVKD. The DNA of the CDR3 is TGTGCCACCCGCGGGAGTAGTTACAATGAGCAGTTCTTC. Its translation is CATRGSSYNEQFF.

This clonotype was seen a handful of times. CDR3: CASSLDWSPTDTQYF. The CDR3, as DNA: TGCGCCAGCAGCTTGGATTGGTCCCCCACAGATACGCAGTATTTT. The chain carries TRBV5-1 and TRBJ2-3; D call uncertain. Germline V gene lookup returns CDR1 SGHRS and CDR2 YFSETQ. With 0 bases removed from V and 2 bases from J, the gap between germline ends came to 10 bases. CDR3 length: 15 residues.

There are a few counts of this clonotype. The chain couples TRBV30 to TRBJ1-3; D uncertain. Deletions cut 2 bases from V and 0 bases from J, with 5 bases between. CDR1 is GTSNPN, CDR2 SVGIG, per germline (reference sequence). There are 13 residues in the CDR3. The CDR3 reads CAWSRASGNTIYF. CDR3 coding DNA: TGTGCCTGGAGTAGAGCCTCTGGAAACACCATATATTTT.

Only a few counts were recorded for this clonotype. V usage is TRBV10-3 and J usage is TRBJ2-6; D call uncertain. Trimming removed 2 bases at V and 0 bases at J, with 11 bases between. This CDR3 region has 17 residues. From germline, CDR1 is ENHRY and CDR2 SYGVKD. In DNA form, the CDR3 reads TGTGCCATCAGTGAGGGTCGCGGTTACTCTGGGGCCAACGTCCTGACTTTC. Amino acid sequence: CAISEGRGYSGANVLTF.

This clonotype showed up just a few times. The gene calls are TRBV18 and TRBJ1-1, with 7 bases that match TRBD1. This CDR3 is built from 12 residues. The V gene's germline CDR1 is KGHSH and CDR2 LQKENI. Trimming at V came to 0 bases and at J to 11 bases, leaving 3 bases not matched to a gene. The CDR3 loop is CASSPPTGAAFF. The CDR3 DNA reads TGTGCCAGCTCACCACCCACAGGGGCTGCTTTCTTT.

This clonotype was recorded a few times. The chain is built from TRBV27 and TRBJ1-4, with 12 bases lining up with TRBD1. The CDR3 totals 17 residues. Germline V gives CDR1 MNHEY, CDR2 SMNVEV (reference sequence). Trimming at V came to 4 bases and at J to 1 base, leaving 4 bases not matched to a gene. The CDR3 sequence is CASSSGTGGITNEKLFF. For the CDR3, the DNA is TGTGCCAGCAGTTCCGGGACAGGGGGCATAACTAATGAAAAACTGTTTTTT. Drawing the rest from reference TRBV27 and TRBJ1-4, the complete variable domain is EAQVTQNPRYLITVTGKKLTVTCSQNMNHEYMSWYRQDPGLGLRQIYYSMNVEVTDKGDVPEGYKVSRKEKRNFPLILESPSPNQTSLYFCASSSGTGGITNEKLFFGSGTQLSVL.

This clonotype was seen more than once but under ten times. The V call is TRBV12-3 or TRBV12-4, the J call TRBJ2-5; 12 bases agree with TRBD2. The CDR3 has 14 amino acids. V lost 7 bases and J lost 5; bases outside the gene matches: 5. The CDR3 region has the DNA TGTGCCAGCACTACTAGCGGGGGGTATGAGACCCAGTACTTC. Translated, it gives CASTTSGGYETQYF.

This clonotype occurred many times. The rearrangement uses TRBV2 and TRBJ2-7; D call uncertain. Germline CDR1 is SNHLY and CDR2 is FYNNEI. Trimming took 4 bases from V and 6 from J, leaving 10 bases between them. The CDR3 length is 12 residues. The CDR3 nucleotides are TGTGCCAGCAGTGGTGGGATTGGCGAGCAGTACTTC. This sequence encodes CASSGGIGEQYF.

This sequence joins TRBV7-2 and TRBJ2-6, with D possibly called TRBD1 or TRBD2 (6 bases each). CDR3 length: 18 amino acids. Germline V lookup: CDR1 SGHTA, CDR2 FQGNSA. The V gene lost 0 bases and the J gene lost 1 base, with 13 bases spanning the gap. CDR3 DNA: TGTGCCAGCAGCTTAGCGGTCCCGGGGGCATCTGGGGCCAACGTCCTGACTTTC. The encoded protein is CASSLAVPGASGANVLTF.

This clonotype was seen ten or more times. The V call is TRBV5-1, the J call TRBJ2-1; 9 positions agree with TRBD1. J lost 0 bases, V lost 3 bases, and 4 bases had no gene match. This CDR3 region has 16 residues. The V gene's germline CDR1 is SGHRS and CDR2 YFSETQ. The CDR3 DNA reads TGCGCCAGCAGCTGGGGACAGGGCCTCTCCTACAATGAGCAGTTCTTC. Translating gives CASSWGQGLSYNEQFF.

The V call is TRBV20-1, the J call TRBJ1-4, with D tentatively TRBD1 (6 bases). Germline assignment: CDR1 DFQATT and CDR2 SNEGSKA (reference sequence). The CDR3 contains 14 residues. CDR3 nucleotide sequence: TGCAGCGCCCGCAGGGGTGCAACTAATGAAAAACTGTTTTTT. This codes for CSARRGATNEKLFF.

The V call is TRBV4-1, the J call TRBJ2-5; weak D call: TRBD1 (5 bases). The CDR3 runs to 14 residues. V was trimmed by 0 bases and J by 5 bases, leaving 10 bases between them. CDR1 is MGHRA, CDR2 YSYEKL, per germline. The CDR3 protein is CASSQERGQETQYF. The DNA for the CDR3 is TGCGCCAGCAGCCAAGAAAGGGGTCAGGAGACCCAGTACTTC.

Only a few counts were recorded for this clonotype. The V call is TRBV5-1, the J call TRBJ2-7; 12 positions match TRBD1. The V and J ends lost 9 bases and 6 bases, in that order; junction bases with no gene match: 7. The CDR3 loop spans 13 amino acids. From germline, CDR1 is SGHRS and CDR2 YFSETQ. CDR3 sequence (DNA): TGCGCCACCCGGGACAGGGGGCACAGCGAGCAGTACTTC. Amino acid sequence: CATRDRGHSEQYF.

This clonotype occurred a few times. V and J are TRBV4-3 and TRBJ1-2; D is perhaps TRBD1 (5 bases). Trimming took 2 bases from V and 4 from J, leaving 14 bases between them. This CDR3 comprises 15 residues. The germline V gene has CDR1 LGHNA and CDR2 YSLEER. The CDR3 is CASSQRDLAGYGYTF. DNA for the CDR3: TGCGCCAGCAGCCAACGGGACTTAGCGGGCTATGGCTACACCTTC.

A single count supports this clonotype. V gene TRBV7-9 combines with J gene TRBJ1-1; perhaps TRBD1 as D (5 bases). The CDR3 runs to 16 residues. The germline CDR1 and CDR2 sequences are SEHNR and FQNEAQ (reference sequence). V lost 2 bases to trimming and J lost 4 bases, with 17 bases between them. The CDR3 DNA reads TGTGCCAGCAGCTTAACGGCAGGGCCTAAGGGCACTGAAGCTTTCTTT. Translated, it gives CASSLTAGPKGTEAFF.

This chain joins TRBV5-1 and TRBJ2-1; 14 bases match TRBD2. CDR3 length: 23 amino acids. CDR1 is SGHRS and CDR2 is YFSETQ in the germline V gene. V shed 0 bases, J shed 1 base, and the junction held 18 bases outside the gene matches. The CDR3 reads CASSLGFYQPGLAGVGSYNEQFF. The CDR3 nucleotides read TGCGCCAGCAGCTTGGGCTTTTACCAACCGGGACTAGCGGGAGTTGGATCCTACAATGAGCAGTTCTTC.

V usage is TRBV10-2 and J usage is TRBJ1-4; possibly TRBD1 for D (6 bases). The CDR3 is made up of 13 amino acids. Germline CDR1 WSHSY, CDR2 SAAADI. V dropped 2 bases and J dropped 10 bases, with 11 bases sitting between them. CDR3 residues: CASSERGATKLFF. The CDR3 DNA reads TGCGCCAGCAGTGAGCGGGGGGCAACAAAACTGTTTTTT.

This clonotype was counted a few times. The CDR3 region has the DNA TGTGCCAGCAGCCGCGGAGGTCAAACTGAAGCTTTCTTT. Translated, it gives CASSRGGQTEAFF. The chain links TRBV14 to TRBJ1-1; D gene ambiguous. Between the trimmed V and J ends, which lost 4 bases and 5 bases, there was a span of 11 bases. The CDR3 spans 13 residues. The germline CDR1 and CDR2 sequences are SGHDN and FVKESK.

This clonotype was recorded a few times. V usage is TRBV20-1 and J usage is TRBJ2-1; unclear D gene. This CDR3 is built from 12 residues. Germline V gene sequence: CDR1 DFQATT, CDR2 SNEGSKA (reference sequence). The V gene lost 6 bases and the J gene lost 4 bases, with 10 bases spanning the gap. This CDR3 is CSAPYGYNEQFF. CDR3 sequence (DNA): TGCAGTGCCCCATATGGGTACAATGAGCAGTTCTTC.

The CDR3 protein is CASSPQLGEKLFF. CDR3 coding DNA: TGTGCCAGCAGCCCTCAACTCGGGGAAAAACTGTTTTTT. The genes are TRBV25-1 and TRBJ1-4, with no clear D. The CDR3 is 13 amino acids. V lost 6 bases, J lost 8 bases, and 13 bases lay in between. Germline V lookup: CDR1 MGHDK, CDR2 SYGVNS.